This T cell receptor (beta chain) is drawn from a study of PD-L1 blockade in urothelial cancer. Only in-frame clones appear in the TCRdb table, and some are missing; sequencing was by immunoSEQ multiplex PCR. The table has approximately 90,000 clones, less than 90% seen once. Time point noted: pretreatment peripheral blood. Urothelial carcinoma in patients was locally advanced or metastatic. V lost 5 bases to trimming and J lost 5 bases; unmatched junction nucleotides: 1. CDR3 length: 14 amino acids. Looked up from germline, CDR1 is ENHRY and CDR2 is SYGVKD. This clone was found once. V usage is TRBV10-3 and J usage is TRBJ1-6; 9 bases line up with TRBD1. The starting material was PBMCs, obtained around atezolizumab (anti-PD-L1) treatment. This clonotype was obtained from a man aged 55-75 years with urothelial cancer. The CDR3 coding sequence is TGTGCCATCAGTCGGGACAGGGATAATTCACCCCTCCACTTT. This codes for CAISRDRDNSPLHF.